The 21 T cell receptor beta chains in this list originate from one sample, sequenced in a study of T-cell reconstitution after alpha-beta-depleted transplantation in children. Unique molecular identifiers were built into the TCRbeta library. TCRdb itself ran the PCR reads through MiXCR, one entry per CDR3 protein. Here the sample spans over 200,000 distinct CDR3 sequences, under 9.5% being singletons. The material sequenced was PBMCs from the stem cell graft donor, taken from the stem cell graft. These receptor sequences come from a human donor who donated a stem cell graft to a child with acute lymphoblastic leukemia.

There are many counts of this clonotype. This chain joins TRBV12-3 or TRBV12-4 and TRBJ1-2; a weak D match, TRBD1 (5 bases). The CDR3 sequence is 13 residues long. V was shortened by 4 bases and J by 3 bases, with 9 bases between the two germline ends. The CDR3, as DNA: TGTGCCAGCAGTTCGCAGGGACACTATGGCTACACCTTC. Its protein product is CASSSQGHYGYTF.

The genes are TRBV29-1 and TRBJ1-2; D is undetermined. The V end was cut by 2 bases, the J end by 4 bases, with 14 bases between. Germline-derived CDR1 and CDR2 are SQVTM and ANQGSEA. This CDR3 has 14 residues. Here the CDR3 DNA reads TGCAGCGTTGAATCCCGGCCTATAGGCTATGGCTACACCTTC. Protein sequence: CSVESRPIGYGYTF.

This clonotype has ten or more counts. The chain links TRBV29-1 to TRBJ2-3; TRBD2 matches 9 bases. Germline CDR1 is SQVTM and CDR2 is ANQGSEA. This CDR3 region has 13 residues. Losses at the gene ends were 7 bases for V and 4 bases for J; bases not matched to a gene: 6. The chain's CDR3 is CSAERGAADTQYF. Written as DNA, the CDR3 is TGCAGCGCAGAGCGGGGGGCAGCAGATACGCAGTATTTT.

There are many counts of this clonotype. V and J are TRBV7-6 and TRBJ2-3; D remains unclear. V lost 5 bases, J lost 2 bases, and 11 bases lay in between. The CDR3 runs to 14 residues. Germline CDR1 reads SGHVS; CDR2 reads FNYEAQ. CDR3 sequence: CASSPTLNTDTQYF. As DNA, the CDR3 is TGTGCCAGCAGCCCTACCTTAAACACAGATACGCAGTATTTT.

In the case of this clonotype: The junction does not match germline at one end; this may be a read error. This chain connects TRBV20-1 to TRBJ2-1, with D possibly being TRBD2 (6 bases). The CDR3 length is 10 residues. Germline CDR1 and CDR2: DFQATT and SNEGSKA (reference sequence). CDR3 amino acids: CSARDTSLVF. The CDR3 DNA reads as TGCAGTGCTAGAGATACTAGCTTGGTCTTC.

This clonotype was observed a handful of times. The rearrangement joins TRBV5-6 to TRBJ1-3; maybe TRBD1 (5 bases). Deletions cut 8 bases from V and 7 bases from J, with 16 bases between. The CDR3 contains 13 residues. Germline CDR1 and CDR2: SGHDT and YYEEEE. CDR3 region: CASTGLSGNTIYF. The CDR3 DNA reads TGTGCCAGTACGGGACTCTCCGGCAACACCATATATTTT. The entire variable domain, with the rest obtained from reference TRBV5-6 and TRBJ1-3, is as follows: DAGVTQSPTHLIKTRGQQVTLRCSPKSGHDTVSWYQQALGQGPQFIFQYYEEEERQRGNFPDRFSGHQFPNYSSELNVNALLLGDSALYLCASTGLSGNTIYFGEGSWLTVV.

This clonotype was found many times. The J gene is TRBJ2-1, the V gene TRBV15; D gene ambiguous. The CDR3 contains 16 residues. Trimming removed 0 bases at V and 6 bases at J, with 15 bases between. Germline V gene lookup returns CDR1 LNHNV and CDR2 YYDKDF (reference sequence). The CDR3 nucleotides read TGTGCCACCAGCAGAGAGGGCAGAATACACAGCAATGAGCAGTTCTTC. Its translation is CATSREGRIHSNEQFF.

This clonotype was found a few times. The chain has TRBV5-1 and TRBJ1-4; unclear D gene. Deletions cut 4 bases from V and 0 bases from J, with 7 bases between. The CDR3 covers 14 residues. Germline CDR1 is SGHRS and CDR2 is YFSETQ. This CDR3 reads CASSPLATNEKLFF. The CDR3 region has the DNA TGCGCCAGCAGCCCCTTGGCAACTAATGAAAAACTGTTTTTT. Complete variable domain (other parts from reference TRBV5-1 and TRBJ1-4): KAGVTQTPRYLIKTRGQQVTLSCSPISGHRSVSWYQQTPGQGLQFLFEYFSETQRNKGNFPGRFSGRQFSNSRSEMNVSTLELGDSALYLCASSPLATNEKLFFGSGTQLSVL.

V gene TRBV20-1 combines with J gene TRBJ1-1; unclear D gene. The V gene's germline CDR1 is DFQATT and CDR2 SNEGSKA (reference sequence). This CDR3 spans 15 amino acids. V gave up 0 bases and J gave up 4 bases, with 15 bases separating them. The CDR3 region has the DNA TGCAGTGCTAGAGACAGGTCCCACCGACCCACTGAAGCTTTCTTT. Its translation is CSARDRSHRPTEAFF.

This clonotype was seen a handful of times. CDR3 coding DNA: TGTGCCAGCAGTTACACCGGACAGGGATTGAACACTGAAGCTTTCTTT. This gives the protein CASSYTGQGLNTEAFF. The V and J genes are TRBV6-5 and TRBJ1-1; 8 bases align to TRBD1. In germline, CDR1 is MNHEY, CDR2 SVGAGI. V shed 2 bases, J shed 0 bases, and the junction held 5 bases outside the gene matches. The CDR3 contains 16 residues.

The rearrangement uses TRBV11-2 and TRBJ2-7, with 8 bases aligning to TRBD2. This CDR3 has 15 amino acids. After removal of 4 bases from V and 5 bases from J, the junction contained 10 bases not matched to a gene. Per germline, CDR1 SGHAT and CDR2 FQNNGV. DNA for the CDR3: TGTGCCAGCAGCTCCTTCGGGGGGGCCCGGAACGAGCAGTACTTC. Amino acid sequence: CASSSFGGARNEQYF.

The table lists this clonotype with a few counts. This chain connects TRBV7-9 to TRBJ1-1, with D tentatively TRBD1 (5 bases). The CDR3 covers 13 residues. V was cut by 7 bases and J by 4 bases, with 13 bases left in between. Germline CDR1 and CDR2: SEHNR and FQNEAQ (reference sequence). The CDR3 DNA reads TGTGCCAGCACCCCCCTGGGGCGCACTGAAGCTTTCTTT. Translation: CASTPLGRTEAFF.

This rearrangement joins TRBV29-1 to TRBJ2-7; the D is unclear. Trimming left V 6 bases short and J 6 bases short, with 15 bases between. From germline, CDR1 is SQVTM and CDR2 ANQGSEA. The CDR3 totals 12 residues. This CDR3 is CSVGSGLAEQYF. The CDR3 bases are TGCAGCGTGGGTTCTGGCCTTGCCGAGCAGTACTTC.

As to this clonotype: A read error may produce the germline difference seen at one junction end. The chain carries TRBV12-3 or TRBV12-4 and TRBJ1-5; tentatively, D is TRBD1 (5 bases). The CDR3 sequence is 14 residues long. CDR3 region: CVSSLARDNQPQHF. CDR3 DNA: TGTGTCAGCAGTTTAGCCAGGGACAATCAGCCCCAGCATTTT.

This clonotype was seen more than once but under ten times. This chain uses TRBV15 with TRBJ1-2, with D maybe TRBD1 (5 bases). Germline V lookup: CDR1 LNHNV, CDR2 YYDKDF (reference sequence). There are 15 residues in the CDR3. Trimming shortened V by 6 bases and J by 5 bases, and 19 bases separated the two germline ends. CDR3 nucleotides: TGTGCCACCAGTCGTGCGAGGGGCCTGGATTATGGCTACACCTTC. Protein product: CATSRARGLDYGYTF. Together with reference TRBV15 and TRBJ1-2, the CDR3 gives the full variable domain: DAMVIQNPRYQVTQFGKPVTLSCSQTLNHNVMYWYQQKSSQAPKLLFHYYDKDFNNEADTPDNFQSRRPNTSFCFLDIRSPGLGDTAMYLCATSRARGLDYGYTFGSGTRLTVV.

This clonotype was counted ten times or more. J is TRBJ1-6 and V is TRBV12-3 or TRBV12-4; the D gene is possibly TRBD1 (5 bases). The CDR3 consists of 12 residues. The V end lost 5 bases, the J end lost 6 bases, and 5 bases lay between the germline ends. The CDR3 nucleotides read TGTGCCAGCAGTAGGGGTAATTCACCCCTCCACTTT. It yields the protein CASSRGNSPLHF.

This clonotype was seen only a few times. The CDR3 nucleotides are TGTGCCAGCAGTTACTCGGCGGGGGGACAGGACGAGCAGTACTTC. The encoded protein is CASSYSAGGQDEQYF. This chain links TRBV6-5 with TRBJ2-7; D is perhaps TRBD1 or TRBD2 (8 bases each). This CDR3 is 15 amino acids long. Per the germline V gene, CDR1 is MNHEY and CDR2 is SVGAGI. V lost 0 bases to trimming and J lost 5 bases, with 14 bases between them.

The table lists this clonotype with many counts. The CDR3, as DNA: TGTGCCAGCAGCTTAGTTCGTCCCACCGGGGAGCTGTTTTTT. It codes for CASSLVRPTGELFF. The chain has TRBV7-8 and TRBJ2-2; no clear D gene. There are 14 residues in the CDR3. The ends were cut back, 1 base at V and 4 bases at J, with 7 bases in the middle. CDR1 and CDR2 (germline): SGHVS, FQNEAQ.

This clonotype was seen many times. The genes are TRBV10-3 and TRBJ1-2; D gene unclear. The CDR3 length is 14 residues. V was pared by 3 bases and J by 8 bases, with 16 bases between. CDR1 is ENHRY, CDR2 SYGVKD, per germline. The CDR3 bases are TGTGCCATCAGTGAATCGCGGGAGGCCGGCGGCTACACCTTC. Translating gives CAISESREAGGYTF.

The rearrangement uses TRBV6-2 or TRBV6-3 and TRBJ1-1, with 7 bases that match TRBD1. CDR1 is MNHEY, CDR2 SVGEGT, per germline. Germline trimming cut 4 bases from V and 0 bases from J; bases unmatched to any gene: 14. The CDR3 runs 18 residues. CDR3 sequence: CASSSTGRPPTMNTEAFF. CDR3 sequence (DNA): TGTGCCAGCAGTTCGACAGGGAGACCCCCCACTATGAACACTGAAGCTTTCTTT.

CDR3 sequence reads: CASSLALNSGGQETQYF. The CDR3, as DNA: TGTGCCAGCAGTTTAGCCCTCAATAGCGGGGGACAAGAGACCCAGTACTTC. The chain carries TRBV12-3 or TRBV12-4 and TRBJ2-5; TRBD2 matches 9 bases. V lost 0 bases and J lost 2; bases outside the gene matches: 7. This CDR3 comprises 17 residues.